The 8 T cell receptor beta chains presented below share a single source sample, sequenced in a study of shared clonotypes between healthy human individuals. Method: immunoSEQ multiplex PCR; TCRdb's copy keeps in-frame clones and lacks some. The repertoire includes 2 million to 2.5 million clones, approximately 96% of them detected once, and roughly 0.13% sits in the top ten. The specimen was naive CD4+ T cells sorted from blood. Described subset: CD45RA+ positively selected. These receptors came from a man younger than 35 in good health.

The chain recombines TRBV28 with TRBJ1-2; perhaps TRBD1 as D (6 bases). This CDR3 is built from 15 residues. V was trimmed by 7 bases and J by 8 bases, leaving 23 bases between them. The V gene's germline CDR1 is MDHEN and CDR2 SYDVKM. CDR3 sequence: CASNLGWVRGEGYTF. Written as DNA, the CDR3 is TGTGCCAGCAACCTAGGTTGGGTCAGGGGTGAGGGCTACACCTTC.

This CDR3 reads CSVTPGQGRGDYGYTF. CDR3 coding DNA: TGCAGCGTTACCCCAGGACAGGGGAGGGGTGACTATGGCTACACCTTC. The chain joins TRBV29-1 to TRBJ1-2; TRBD1 agrees at 9 bases. Germline CDR1 SQVTM, CDR2 ANQGSEA. V was pared by 5 bases and J by 3 bases, with 13 bases of the junction left unmatched. The CDR3 contains 16 residues. Combining the CDR3 with reference TRBV29-1 and TRBJ1-2 gives the whole variable domain SAVISQKPSRDICQRGTSLTIQCQVDSQVTMMFWYRQQPGQSLTLIATANQGSEATYESGFVIDKFPISRPNLTFSTLTVSNMSPEDSSIYLCSVTPGQGRGDYGYTFGSGTRLTVV.

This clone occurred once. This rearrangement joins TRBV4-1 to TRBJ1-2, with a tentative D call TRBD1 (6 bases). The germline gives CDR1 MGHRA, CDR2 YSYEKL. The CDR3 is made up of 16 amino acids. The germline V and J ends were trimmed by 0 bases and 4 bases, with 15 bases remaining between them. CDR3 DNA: TGCGCCAGCAGCCAAGATCACCGGCAGGGGACCTATGGCTACACCTTC. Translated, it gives CASSQDHRQGTYGYTF.

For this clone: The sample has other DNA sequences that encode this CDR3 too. The DNA of the CDR3 is TGTGCCAGCAGCGTCTCTGGGGCCAACGTCCTGACTTTC. Protein: CASSVSGANVLTF. The chain uses TRBV9 and TRBJ2-6; D not resolved. Germline V gene lookup returns CDR1 SGDLS and CDR2 YYNGEE. This CDR3 comprises 13 residues. V was cut by 2 bases and J by 0 bases, with 0 bases left in between.

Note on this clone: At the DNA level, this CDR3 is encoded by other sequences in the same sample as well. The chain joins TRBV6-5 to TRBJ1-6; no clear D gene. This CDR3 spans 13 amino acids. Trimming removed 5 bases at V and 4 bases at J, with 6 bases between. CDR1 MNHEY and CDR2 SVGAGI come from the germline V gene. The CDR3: CASSRPYNSPLHF. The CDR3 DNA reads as TGTGCCAGCAGTAGACCGTATAATTCACCCCTCCACTTT.

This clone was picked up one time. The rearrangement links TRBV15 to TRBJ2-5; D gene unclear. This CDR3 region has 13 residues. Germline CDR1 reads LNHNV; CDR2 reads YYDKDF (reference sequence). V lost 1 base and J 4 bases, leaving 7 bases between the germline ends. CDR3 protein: CATSRAIPETQYF. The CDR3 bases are TGTGCCACCAGCAGAGCAATCCCAGAGACCCAGTACTTC.

CDR3 residues: CASSLEGSINQPQHF. The CDR3 region has the DNA TGTGCCAGCAGCTTGGAGGGCTCTATCAATCAGCCCCAGCATTTT. This chain connects TRBV7-9 to TRBJ1-5; D unclear. The ends were cut back, 3 bases at V and 3 bases at J, with 12 bases in the middle. There are 15 residues in the CDR3. Germline CDR1 reads SEHNR; CDR2 reads FQNEAQ (reference sequence).

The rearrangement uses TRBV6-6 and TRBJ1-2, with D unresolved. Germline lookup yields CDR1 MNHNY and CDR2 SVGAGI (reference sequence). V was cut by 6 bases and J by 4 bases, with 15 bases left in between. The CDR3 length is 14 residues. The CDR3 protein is CASSPDGIVYGYTF. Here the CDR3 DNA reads TGTGCCAGCAGCCCGGACGGAATTGTCTATGGCTACACCTTC.